A single sample gave rise to the 9 T cell receptor beta chains below, sequenced in a study of immune heterogeneity within non-small cell lung tumors. Amplification of the TCR beta CDR3 was achieved through multiplex PCR with 32 V and 13 J primers. One entry per CDR3 protein results from TCRdb running MiXCR on the multiplex PCR reads. This sample has more than 2,000 distinct CDR3 sequences, with roughly a quarter found just once. Bulk tumor gDNA, roughly 600 ng per sample, served as the TCR template. Biopsies, several per primary tumor and spaced far apart, were collected during surgery. Enrolled individuals presented with untreated, newly diagnosed non-small cell lung cancer and received curative surgery. Sequenced input: lung tumor tissue. Receptors originate from a man between 35 and 55 years old with non-small cell lung cancer.

In its sample, this clonotype is large. The rearrangement joins TRBV12-3 or TRBV12-4 to TRBJ1-3; D call uncertain. The ends were cut back, 4 bases at V and 0 bases at J, with 10 bases in the middle. CDR3 length: 15 residues. CDR3 protein: CASSWRRYSGNTIYF. In nucleotides, the CDR3 is TGTGCCAGCAGTTGGCGACGGTACTCTGGAAACACCATATATTTT.

Judged by abundance, this clonotype is medium-sized. The V call is TRBV24-1, the J call TRBJ2-3; a possible D gene is TRBD1 (6 bases). V was pared by 3 bases and J by 3 bases, with 21 bases between. In germline, CDR1 is KGHDR, CDR2 SFDVKD. CDR3 length equals 18 residues. CDR3 DNA sequence: TGTGCCACCAGTGATCCCATCTCTTCTACAGGGTCAACAGATACGCAGTATTTT. Translating gives CATSDPISSTGSTDTQYF.

By proportion, this clonotype is medium-sized (0.01 to 0.1%). The rearrangement joins TRBV7-8 to TRBJ1-1; D not resolved. This CDR3 region has 12 residues. V was clipped by 4 bases and J by 0 bases, with 3 bases between them. CDR1 is SGHVS and CDR2 is FQNEAQ in the germline V gene. The CDR3 sequence: CASSWVNTEAFF. CDR3 sequence (DNA): TGTGCCAGCAGCTGGGTGAACACTGAAGCTTTCTTT. Looking up the rest from reference TRBV7-8 and TRBJ1-1 gives the full variable domain: GAGVSQSPRYKVAKRGQDVALRCDPISGHVSLFWYQQALGQGPEFLTYFQNEAQLDKSGLPSDRFFAERPEGSVSTLKIQRTQQEDSAVYLCASSWVNTEAFFGQGTRLTVV.

This clonotype is medium-sized by share. V usage is TRBV2 and J usage is TRBJ1-1; D remains unclear. Germline V gene sequence: CDR1 SNHLY, CDR2 FYNNEI. V gave up 8 bases and J gave up 1 base, with 5 bases separating them. This CDR3 has 11 amino acids. CDR3 region: CASYRNTEAFF. Written as DNA, the CDR3 is TGTGCCAGCTACAGGAACACTGAAGCTTTCTTT.

This clonotype has a single count. The chain has TRBV10-3 and TRBJ1-1, with a tentative D call TRBD1 (6 bases). Trimming left V 0 bases short and J 7 bases short, with 12 bases between. Germline V gives CDR1 ENHRY, CDR2 SYGVKD. The CDR3 is 14 residues long. The CDR3 spells CAISESMGAGEAFF. CDR3 coding DNA: TGTGCCATCAGTGAGTCGATGGGGGCAGGTGAAGCTTTCTTT.

By share, this clonotype counts as medium-sized. The chain recombines TRBV27 with TRBJ1-2, with TRBD1 matching 10 bases. With V trimmed by 5 bases and J by 4 bases, 7 bases remained unmatched. Looked up from germline, CDR1 is MNHEY and CDR2 is SMNVEV (reference sequence). This CDR3 contains 15 residues. The CDR3 DNA sequence: TGTGCCAGCAGTCCAAGGACAGGGGGAAGCTATGGCTACACCTTC. Encoded protein: CASSPRTGGSYGYTF.

This clonotype is medium-sized by share. This chain connects TRBV27 to TRBJ2-3; D gene ambiguous. The CDR3 totals 12 residues. Germline V CDR1 and CDR2: MNHEY, SMNVEV (reference sequence). V gave up 3 bases and J gave up 4 bases, with 5 bases separating them. The CDR3 region is CASSFGADTQYF. The CDR3 bases are TGTGCCAGCAGTTTTGGAGCAGATACGCAGTATTTT.

By share of the sample, this clonotype is medium-sized. The chain joins TRBV7-2 to TRBJ2-7; 7 bases match TRBD1. V shed 4 bases, J shed 3 bases, and the junction held 6 bases outside the gene matches. The CDR3 runs 14 residues. Germline CDR1 SGHTA, CDR2 FQGNSA. The CDR3: CASSSGRGFYEQYF. The CDR3 region has the DNA TGTGCCAGCAGCTCGGGCAGGGGGTTCTACGAGCAGTACTTC.

This sequence joins TRBV28 and TRBJ2-3, with 11 bases aligning to TRBD2. The CDR3 consists of 16 residues. J was trimmed by 0 bases and V by 4 bases; bases with no gene match: 3. CDR1 and CDR2 from the germline V gene are MDHEN and SYDVKM. The CDR3 loop is CASSSLAGGSTDTQYF. The CDR3 region has the DNA TGTGCCAGCAGTTCTCTAGCGGGAGGAAGCACAGATACGCAGTATTTT.